What follows is one T cell receptor (beta chain) and its context. Its antigen is still unknown. The data belong to a study of identical twins. Findings and caveats of the study: Rather than following the same donors, the conclusions depended on cross-sectional statistical analysis. There was an excess of low generation probability in the out-of-frame alpha sequences that twins shared.

V shed 2 bases and J 8 bases; nucleotides not matched to a gene: 7. Germline CDR1 ENHRY, CDR2 SYGVKD. This CDR3 contains 15 residues. TCRdb reanalysed the 5' RACE reads using MiXCR and keeps one entry per CDR3 protein. This table has 250,000 or so distinct CDR3 sequences, approximately 7.3% appearing once. Among all donors, each was a healthy Caucasian. This sample also belongs to another study, concerning yellow fever vaccine responses in identical twins.

V is TRBV10-3 and J is TRBJ2-4, with 9 bases identical to TRBD1. Sequenced: CD8+ T cells sorted from blood. The receptor comes from a woman aged 18-29 years in good health. CDR3 DNA sequence: TGTGCCATCAGTGAGGAAGACAGGGGGTCAGACATTCAGTACTTC. Its protein product is CAISEEDRGSDIQYF.